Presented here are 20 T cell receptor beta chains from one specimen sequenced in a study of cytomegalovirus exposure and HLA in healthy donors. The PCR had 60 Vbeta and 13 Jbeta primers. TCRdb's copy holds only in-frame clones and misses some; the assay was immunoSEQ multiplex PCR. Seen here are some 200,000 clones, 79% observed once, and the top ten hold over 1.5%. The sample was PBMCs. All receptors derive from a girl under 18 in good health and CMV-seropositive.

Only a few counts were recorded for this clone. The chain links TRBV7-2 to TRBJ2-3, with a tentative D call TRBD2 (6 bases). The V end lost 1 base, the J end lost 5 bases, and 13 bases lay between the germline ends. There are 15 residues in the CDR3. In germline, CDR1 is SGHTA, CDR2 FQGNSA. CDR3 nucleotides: TGTGCCAGCAGCTTAGGGCGGGGCCTCCTAGATACGCAGTATTTT. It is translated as CASSLGRGLLDTQYF.

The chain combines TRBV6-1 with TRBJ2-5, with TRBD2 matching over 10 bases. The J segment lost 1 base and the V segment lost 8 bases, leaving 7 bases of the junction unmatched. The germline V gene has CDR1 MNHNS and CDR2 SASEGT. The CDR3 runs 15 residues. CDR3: CASGKIAGGQETQYF. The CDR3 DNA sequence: TGTGCCAGCGGTAAAATAGCGGGGGGCCAAGAGACCCAGTACTTC.

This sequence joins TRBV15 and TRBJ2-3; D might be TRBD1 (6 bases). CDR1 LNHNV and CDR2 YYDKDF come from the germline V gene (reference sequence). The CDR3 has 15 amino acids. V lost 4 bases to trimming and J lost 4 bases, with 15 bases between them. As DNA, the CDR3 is TGTGCCACCAGCAACGGACAGCTACGCGCAGATACGCAGTATTTT. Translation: CATSNGQLRADTQYF.

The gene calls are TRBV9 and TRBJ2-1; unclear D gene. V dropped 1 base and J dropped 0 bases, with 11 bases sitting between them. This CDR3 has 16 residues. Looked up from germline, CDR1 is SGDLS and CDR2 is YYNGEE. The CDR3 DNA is TGTGCCAGCAGCGTAACCGGGTTGCGCTCCTACAATGAGCAGTTCTTC. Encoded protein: CASSVTGLRSYNEQFF.

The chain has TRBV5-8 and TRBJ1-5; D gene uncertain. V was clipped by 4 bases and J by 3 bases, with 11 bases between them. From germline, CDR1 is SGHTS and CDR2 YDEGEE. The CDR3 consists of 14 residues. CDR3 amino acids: CASSRTQDNQPQHF. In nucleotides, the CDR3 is TGTGCCAGCAGCCGAACCCAGGACAATCAGCCCCAGCATTTT.

The CDR3: CASSVGGGVIDTQYF. The CDR3, as DNA: TGTGCCAGCAGCGTTGGCGGGGGCGTTATAGATACGCAGTATTTT. The rearrangement joins TRBV9 to TRBJ2-3; maybe TRBD2 (7 bases). Germline V lookup: CDR1 SGDLS, CDR2 YYNGEE. V was trimmed by 2 bases and J by 5 bases, leaving 15 bases between them. The CDR3 loop spans 15 amino acids.

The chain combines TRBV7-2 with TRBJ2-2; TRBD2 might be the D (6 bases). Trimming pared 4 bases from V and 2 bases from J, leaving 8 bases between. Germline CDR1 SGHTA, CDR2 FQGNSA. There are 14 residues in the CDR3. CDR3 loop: CASSSGLNTGELFF. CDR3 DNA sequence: TGTGCCAGCAGCTCGGGACTTAACACCGGGGAGCTGTTTTTT.

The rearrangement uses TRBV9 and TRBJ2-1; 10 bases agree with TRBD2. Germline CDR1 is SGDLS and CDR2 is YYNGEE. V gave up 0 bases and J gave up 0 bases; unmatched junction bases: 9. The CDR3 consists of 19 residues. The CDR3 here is CASSVGASGGWSSYNEQFF. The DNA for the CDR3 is TGTGCCAGCAGCGTAGGGGCTAGCGGGGGCTGGAGCTCCTACAATGAGCAGTTCTTC.

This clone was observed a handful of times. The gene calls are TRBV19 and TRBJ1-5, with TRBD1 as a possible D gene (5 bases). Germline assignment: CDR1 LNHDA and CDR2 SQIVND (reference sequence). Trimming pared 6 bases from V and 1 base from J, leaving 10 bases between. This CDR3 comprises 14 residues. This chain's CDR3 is CASSWAGSNQPQHF. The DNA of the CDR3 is TGTGCCAGTAGCTGGGCAGGGAGCAATCAGCCCCAGCATTTT.

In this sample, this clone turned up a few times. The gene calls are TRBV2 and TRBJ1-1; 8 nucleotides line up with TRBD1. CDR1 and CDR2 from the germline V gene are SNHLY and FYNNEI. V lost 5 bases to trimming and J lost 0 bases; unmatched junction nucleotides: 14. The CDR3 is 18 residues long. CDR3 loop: CASSPPGRGQIVNTEAFF. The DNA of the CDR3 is TGTGCCAGCAGTCCCCCTGGCAGGGGGCAAATCGTGAACACTGAAGCTTTCTTT.

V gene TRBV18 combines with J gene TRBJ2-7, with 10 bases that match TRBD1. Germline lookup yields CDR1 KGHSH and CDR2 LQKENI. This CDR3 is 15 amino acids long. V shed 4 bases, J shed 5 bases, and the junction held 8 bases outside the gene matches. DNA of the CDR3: TGTGCCAGCTCACTAGGACAGGGGGGCTTAGACGAGCAGTACTTC. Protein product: CASSLGQGGLDEQYF.

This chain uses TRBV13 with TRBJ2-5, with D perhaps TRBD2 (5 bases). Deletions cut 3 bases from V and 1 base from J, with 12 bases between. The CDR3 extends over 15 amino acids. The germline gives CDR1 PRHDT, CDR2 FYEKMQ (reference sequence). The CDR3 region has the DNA TGTGCCAGCAGCTTGGTGACGGGAAGCCAAGAGACCCAGTACTTC. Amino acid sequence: CASSLVTGSQETQYF.

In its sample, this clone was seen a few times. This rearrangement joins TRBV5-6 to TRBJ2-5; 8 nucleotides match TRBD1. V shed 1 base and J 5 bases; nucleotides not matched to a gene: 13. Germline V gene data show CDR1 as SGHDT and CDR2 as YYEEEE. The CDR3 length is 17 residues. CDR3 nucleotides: TGTGCCAGCAGCTTGTGGGCAGGGGGCGATTTTACGGAGACCCAGTACTTC. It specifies CASSLWAGGDFTETQYF.

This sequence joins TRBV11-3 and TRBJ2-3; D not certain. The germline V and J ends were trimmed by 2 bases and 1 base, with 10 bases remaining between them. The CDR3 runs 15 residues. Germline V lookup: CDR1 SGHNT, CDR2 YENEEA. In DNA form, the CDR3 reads TGTGCCAGCAGCTTATTTCTACAGCGCACAGATACGCAGTATTTT. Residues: CASSLFLQRTDTQYF.

CDR3 in DNA: TGTGCCAGCAGTTCCGGGGTCCGCTCTGGAAACACCATATATTTT. This encodes CASSSGVRSGNTIYF. The chain uses TRBV6-6 and TRBJ1-3; no clear D gene. CDR3 length equals 15 residues. Germline V CDR1 and CDR2: MNHNY, SVGAGI (reference sequence). Deletions cut 4 bases from V and 0 bases from J, with 10 bases between.

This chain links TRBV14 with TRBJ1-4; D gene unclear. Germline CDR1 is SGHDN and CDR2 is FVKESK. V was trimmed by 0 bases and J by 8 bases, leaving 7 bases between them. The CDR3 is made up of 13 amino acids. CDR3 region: CASSQDSGEKLFF. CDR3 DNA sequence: TGTGCCAGCAGCCAAGATTCGGGGGAAAAACTGTTTTTT.

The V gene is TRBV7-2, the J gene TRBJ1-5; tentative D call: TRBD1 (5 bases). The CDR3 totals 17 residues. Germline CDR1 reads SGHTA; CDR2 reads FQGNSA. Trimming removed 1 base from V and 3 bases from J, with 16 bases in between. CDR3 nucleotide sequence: TGTGCCAGCAGCTTAGTAGCACCAACAGGAAACAATCAGCCCCAGCATTTT. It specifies CASSLVAPTGNNQPQHF. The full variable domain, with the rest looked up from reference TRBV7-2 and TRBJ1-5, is GAGVSQSPSNKVTEKGKDVELRCDPISGHTALYWYRQSLGQGLEFLIYFQGNSAPDKSGLPSDRFSAERTGGSVSTLTIQRTQQEDSAVYLCASSLVAPTGNNQPQHFGDGTRLSIL.

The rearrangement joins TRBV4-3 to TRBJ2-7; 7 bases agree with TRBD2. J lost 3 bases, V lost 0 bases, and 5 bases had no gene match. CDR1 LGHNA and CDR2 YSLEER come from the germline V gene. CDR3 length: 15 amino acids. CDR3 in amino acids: CASSQDRASGYEQYF. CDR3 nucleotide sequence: TGCGCCAGCAGCCAAGATAGGGCTAGCGGCTACGAGCAGTACTTC.

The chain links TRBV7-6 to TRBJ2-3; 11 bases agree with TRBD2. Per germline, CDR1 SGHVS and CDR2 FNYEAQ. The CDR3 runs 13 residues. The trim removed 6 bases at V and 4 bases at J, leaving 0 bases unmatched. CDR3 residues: CASSSGRADTQYF. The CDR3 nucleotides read TGTGCCAGCAGTAGCGGGAGGGCAGATACGCAGTATTTT.

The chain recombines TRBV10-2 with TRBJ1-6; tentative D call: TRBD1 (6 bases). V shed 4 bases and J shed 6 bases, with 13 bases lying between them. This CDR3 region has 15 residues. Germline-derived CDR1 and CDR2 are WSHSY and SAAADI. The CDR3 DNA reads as TGCGCCAGCAGTGTGCTGACAGGCGGTAATTCACCCCTCCACTTT. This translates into CASSVLTGGNSPLHF.